This is a list of T cell receptor beta chains from one sample in a study of T cells after somatic rescue of genetic block. TCRdb's copy holds only in-frame clones and misses some; the assay was immunoSEQ multiplex PCR. In the table there are fewer than 150,000 clones, 75% to 95% of which are singletons. Sequencing used peripheral blood mononuclear cells (PBMCs). These receptors originate from a young woman. CDR3s include the opening cysteine and the closing phenylalanine or tryptophan. The D gene is left open where the match is weak. Size is stated for part of the rows, as once, few or many counts, or as a class when the clone is expanded.

D gene: -
clone size: -
J gene: TRBJ1-1
V gene: TRBV4-3
CDR3 DNA: TGCGCCAGCAGCCAAAAGGGGGACACTGAAGCTTTCTTT
CDR3 protein: CASSQKGDTEAFF

D gene: -
clone size: -
J gene: TRBJ2-3
V gene: TRBV11-2
CDR3 DNA: TGTGCCAGCAGCTTAAGGACTACAGTCAAGCAGTATTTT
CDR3 protein: CASSLRTTVKQYF

D gene: -
clone size: once
J gene: TRBJ1-2
V gene: TRBV7-9
CDR3 DNA: TGTGCCAGCACCTCGGTGGGGAACTATGGCTACACCTTC
CDR3 protein: CASTSVGNYGYTF

D gene: -
clone size: -
J gene: TRBJ1-3
V gene: TRBV5-6
CDR3 DNA: TGTGCCAGCAGCTTGCCCGCGGAAGGAAACACCATATATTTT
CDR3 protein: CASSLPAEGNTIYF

D gene: TRBD1
clone size: -
J gene: TRBJ2-7
V gene: TRBV19
CDR3 DNA: TGTGCCAGTAGTACCCGGGACAGGGATGGATACGAGCAGTACTTC
CDR3 protein: CASSTRDRDGYEQYF

D gene: -
clone size: -
J gene: TRBJ1-5
V gene: TRBV30
CDR3 DNA: TGTGCCTGGAGTAAGTGGGAAAGCAATCAGCCCCAGCATTTT
CDR3 protein: CAWSKWESNQPQHF

D gene: -
clone size: -
J gene: TRBJ1-1
V gene: TRBV19
CDR3 DNA: TGTGCCAGTAGTACCCCCGCGGGGGCTCACACTGAAGCTTTCTTT
CDR3 protein: CASSTPAGAHTEAFF

D gene: -
clone size: once
J gene: TRBJ2-7
V gene: TRBV5-1
CDR3 DNA: TGCGCCAGCAGCTTACCTAGCTCCTACGAGCAGTACTTC
CDR3 protein: CASSLPSSYEQYF

D gene: TRBD1
clone size: -
J gene: TRBJ1-2
V gene: TRBV27
CDR3 DNA: TGTGCCAGCAGTTCCCTAAAGGGGGCGGATGGCTACACCTTC
CDR3 protein: CASSSLKGADGYTF

D gene: -
clone size: -
J gene: TRBJ1-1
V gene: TRBV7-9
CDR3 DNA: TGTGCCAGCAGCATCCACCTTGGATTGAACACTGAAGCTTTCTTT
CDR3 protein: CASSIHLGLNTEAFF

D gene: TRBD2
clone size: -
J gene: TRBJ2-3
V gene: TRBV7-3
CDR3 DNA: TGTGCCAGCAGCCCTGGACTAGTCTCAGATACGCAGTATTTT
CDR3 protein: CASSPGLVSDTQYF

D gene: -
clone size: -
J gene: TRBJ1-4
V gene: TRBV5-8
CDR3 DNA: TGTGCCAGCAGCTTAGGGACGAGGGATGAAAAACTGTTTTTT
CDR3 protein: CASSLGTRDEKLFF

D gene: TRBD1
clone size: -
J gene: TRBJ1-4
V gene: TRBV7-9
CDR3 DNA: TGTGCCAGCAGCCTTTGGACAGGGGACGGAACTAATGAAAAACTGTTTTTT
CDR3 protein: CASSLWTGDGTNEKLFF

D gene: -
clone size: -
J gene: TRBJ2-3
V gene: TRBV27
CDR3 DNA: TGTGCCAGCAGTTCCTGGGACCAATACACAGATACGCAGTATTTT
CDR3 protein: CASSSWDQYTDTQYF

D gene: TRBD1
clone size: -
J gene: TRBJ1-1
V gene: TRBV6-5
CDR3 DNA: TGTGCCAGCAGTCCAAGGACAGGCCACCCAGAAGCTTTCTTT
CDR3 protein: CASSPRTGHPEAFF

D gene: TRBD2
clone size: -
J gene: TRBJ2-3
V gene: TRBV7-2
CDR3 DNA: TGTGCCAGCAGCGTTCGACTAGCGGGGAAGAGCACAGATACGCAGTATTTT
CDR3 protein: CASSVRLAGKSTDTQYF

D gene: -
clone size: -
J gene: TRBJ2-5
V gene: TRBV18
CDR3 DNA: TGTGCCAGCTCGCCCGACATCCAAGAGACCCAGTACTTC
CDR3 protein: CASSPDIQETQYF

D gene: -
clone size: -
J gene: TRBJ1-2
V gene: TRBV28
CDR3 DNA: TGTGCCAGCAGTATCAGAGGTCCGGGGTCTGGCTACACCTTC
CDR3 protein: CASSIRGPGSGYTF

D gene: TRBD1
clone size: -
J gene: TRBJ1-4
V gene: TRBV6-6
CDR3 DNA: TGTGCCAGTGGGACAGGGGGTTATGAAAAACTGTTTTTT
CDR3 protein: CASGTGGYEKLFF

D gene: TRBD1
clone size: few
J gene: TRBJ1-2
V gene: TRBV6-5
CDR3 DNA: TGTGCCAGCAGGTTCCGAGCGACAGGGGGTCGTGGCTACACCTTC
CDR3 protein: CASRFRATGGRGYTF

D gene: TRBD1
clone size: once
J gene: TRBJ1-1
V gene: TRBV2
CDR3 DNA: TGTGCCAGCAGTGATGACAGGGGGCACACTGAAGCTTTCTTT
CDR3 protein: CASSDDRGHTEAFF

D gene: TRBD1
clone size: -
J gene: TRBJ1-1
V gene: TRBV5-1
CDR3 DNA: TGCGCCAGCAGCCCTGACAGGGTGTCGAGCACTGAAGCTTTCTTT
CDR3 protein: CASSPDRVSSTEAFF

D gene: -
clone size: -
J gene: TRBJ2-5
V gene: TRBV19
CDR3 DNA: TGTGCCAGTAGTATAGTTACGGGGGCCTCAGAGACCCAGTACTTC
CDR3 protein: CASSIVTGASETQYF

D gene: -
clone size: few
J gene: TRBJ2-4
V gene: TRBV7-9
CDR3 DNA: TGTGCCAGCAGTCCACCCCTCCTTCTGGTGGGAGCCAAAAACATTCAGTACTTC
CDR3 protein: CASSPPLLLVGAKNIQYF

D gene: TRBD1
clone size: once
J gene: TRBJ1-2
V gene: TRBV5-1
CDR3 DNA: TGCGCCAGCAGCCGAGGGTTCCGGGACAGGGGAATTGGCTACACCTTC
CDR3 protein: CASSRGFRDRGIGYTF

D gene: TRBD2
clone size: -
J gene: TRBJ2-5
V gene: TRBV5-1
CDR3 DNA: TGCGCCAGCAGCTCCCCACTAGCGGGGGGGAAAGAGACCCAGTACTTC
CDR3 protein: CASSSPLAGGKETQYF

D gene: TRBD1
clone size: -
J gene: TRBJ2-6
V gene: TRBV19
CDR3 DNA: TGTGCCAGTAGTGGGGACAGCCGCTCTGGGGCCAACGTCCTGACTTTC
CDR3 protein: CASSGDSRSGANVLTF

D gene: -
clone size: -
J gene: TRBJ1-3
V gene: TRBV11-3
CDR3 DNA: TGTGCCAGCAGCAACGTGGACAGACCTGGAAACACCATATATTTT
CDR3 protein: CASSNVDRPGNTIYF

D gene: TRBD2
clone size: -
J gene: TRBJ2-7
V gene: TRBV6-1
CDR3 DNA: TGTGCCAGCAGTAGGACTAGAGGGTACGAGCAGTACTTC
CDR3 protein: CASSRTRGYEQYF

D gene: TRBD1
clone size: -
J gene: TRBJ2-3
V gene: TRBV6-5
CDR3 DNA: TGTGCCAGCAGTTACGTCGGGACAGGGGGAAATACGCAGTATTTT
CDR3 protein: CASSYVGTGGNTQYF

D gene: -
clone size: -
J gene: TRBJ2-7
V gene: TRBV28
CDR3 DNA: TGTGCCAGCAGCGGGACTCTCAACCCCTACGAGCAGTACTTC
CDR3 protein: CASSGTLNPYEQYF

D gene: -
clone size: once
J gene: TRBJ2-3
V gene: TRBV5-8
CDR3 DNA: TGTGCCAGCAGCTTAAGGGCAGATACGCAGTATTTT
CDR3 protein: CASSLRADTQYF

D gene: -
clone size: -
J gene: TRBJ2-3
V gene: TRBV18
CDR3 DNA: TGTGCCAGCTCACCACCTCAGGGTAGGACAGATACGCAGTATTTT
CDR3 protein: CASSPPQGRTDTQYF

D gene: -
clone size: -
J gene: TRBJ2-2
V gene: TRBV19
CDR3 DNA: TGTGCCAGTAGCTCACGGGACGGCTACACCGGGGAGCTGTTTTTT
CDR3 protein: CASSSRDGYTGELFF

D gene: TRBD1
clone size: -
J gene: TRBJ1-6
V gene: TRBV6-5
CDR3 DNA: TGTGCCAGCAGTTCCCAGGGGGCGGGTTCACCCCTCCACTTT
CDR3 protein: CASSSQGAGSPLHF

D gene: TRBD1
clone size: -
J gene: TRBJ2-7
V gene: TRBV14
CDR3 DNA: TGTGCCAGCAGCCAAGTCGGGACAGGGTCATACGAGCAGTACTTC
CDR3 protein: CASSQVGTGSYEQYF

D gene: -
clone size: -
J gene: TRBJ2-1
V gene: TRBV30
CDR3 DNA: TGTGCCTGGAGTCGCCGCTGGACTGAGCAGTTCTTC
CDR3 protein: CAWSRRWTEQFF

D gene: -
clone size: -
J gene: TRBJ1-2
V gene: TRBV9
CDR3 DNA: TGTGCCAGCAGCGTAGCTACTGATGGGGTTAACTATGGCTACACCTTC
CDR3 protein: CASSVATDGVNYGYTF

D gene: TRBD1
clone size: -
J gene: TRBJ2-7
V gene: TRBV18
CDR3 DNA: TGTGCCAGCTCACCTCTGGGGACAGGGACTGGAAGCTCCTACGAGCAGTACTTC
CDR3 protein: CASSPLGTGTGSSYEQYF

D gene: -
clone size: -
J gene: TRBJ2-5
V gene: TRBV7-9
CDR3 DNA: TGTGCCAGCAGCCCAGTGGGTGAGACCCAGTACTTC
CDR3 protein: CASSPVGETQYF

D gene: TRBD2
clone size: -
J gene: TRBJ2-2
V gene: TRBV10-3
CDR3 DNA: TGTGCCATCAGTGACCCTGGGGGGGCCGGGGAGCTGTTTTTT
CDR3 protein: CAISDPGGAGELFF

D gene: TRBD1
clone size: -
J gene: TRBJ1-1
V gene: TRBV19
CDR3 DNA: TGTGCCAGTAGGGTGGGACAGGGAAACACTGAAGCTTTCTTT
CDR3 protein: CASRVGQGNTEAFF

D gene: TRBD1
clone size: once
J gene: TRBJ2-3
V gene: TRBV7-3
CDR3 DNA: TGTGCCAGCAGTGGAGACAGGGGAAGCACAGATACGCAGTATTTT
CDR3 protein: CASSGDRGSTDTQYF

D gene: -
clone size: -
J gene: TRBJ1-2
V gene: TRBV6-5
CDR3 DNA: TGTGCCAGCAGTTATCCAGCTTTCTATGGCTACACCTTC
CDR3 protein: CASSYPAFYGYTF

D gene: -
clone size: -
J gene: TRBJ2-3
V gene: TRBV7-2
CDR3 DNA: TGTGCCAGCAGCTTTGGCCTCGGGGATACGCAGTATTTT
CDR3 protein: CASSFGLGDTQYF

D gene: TRBD1
clone size: -
J gene: TRBJ1-1
V gene: TRBV5-1
CDR3 DNA: TGCGCCAGCAGGCACACCGGGACAGGGCCGATGAACACTGAAGCTTTCTTT
CDR3 protein: CASRHTGTGPMNTEAFF

D gene: TRBD1
clone size: once
J gene: TRBJ2-7
V gene: TRBV25-1
CDR3 DNA: TGTGCCAGCAGTGCCGGACAGGGTTTGTGGTACGAGCAGTACTTC
CDR3 protein: CASSAGQGLWYEQYF

D gene: -
clone size: -
J gene: TRBJ2-2
V gene: TRBV7-2
CDR3 DNA: TGTGCCAGCAGCGTATCGGGAGACACCGGGGAGCTGTTTTTT
CDR3 protein: CASSVSGDTGELFF

D gene: TRBD2
clone size: -
J gene: TRBJ2-5
V gene: TRBV9
CDR3 DNA: TGTGCCAGCAGCGCGACTAGCGGGGGGGTTGAGACCCAGTACTTC
CDR3 protein: CASSATSGGVETQYF

D gene: TRBD1
clone size: -
J gene: TRBJ1-4
V gene: TRBV9
CDR3 DNA: TGTGCCAGCAGCCGGAGACAGGGCGCTGAAAAACTGTTTTTT
CDR3 protein: CASSRRQGAEKLFF

D gene: -
clone size: -
J gene: TRBJ1-1
V gene: TRBV7-2
CDR3 DNA: TGTGCCAGCAGCTTGCCGGAACGTTCACTGAACACTGAAGCTTTCTTT
CDR3 protein: CASSLPERSLNTEAFF

D gene: -
clone size: -
J gene: TRBJ1-1
V gene: TRBV5-4
CDR3 DNA: TGTGCCAGCAGCCCGCGGGACTTGGAGGACACTGAAGCTTTCTTT
CDR3 protein: CASSPRDLEDTEAFF

D gene: TRBD1
clone size: -
J gene: TRBJ1-2
V gene: TRBV7-3
CDR3 DNA: TGTGCCAGCAGCTTAACCGGGACAGCCGACTATGGCTACACCTTC
CDR3 protein: CASSLTGTADYGYTF

D gene: -
clone size: -
J gene: TRBJ1-1
V gene: TRBV18
CDR3 DNA: TGTGCCAGCTCAACAAAGACAGGACTCGGAAAGTACACTGAAGCTTTCTTT
CDR3 protein: CASSTKTGLGKYTEAFF

D gene: -
clone size: -
J gene: TRBJ2-5
V gene: TRBV11-2
CDR3 DNA: TGTGCCAGCAGCCCCCGGGCAGGGCAAGAGACCCAGTACTTC
CDR3 protein: CASSPRAGQETQYF

D gene: -
clone size: -
J gene: TRBJ1-3
V gene: TRBV5-5
CDR3 DNA: TGTGCCAGCAGCTTGGGTGGGATTTTACCCTCTGGAAACACCATATATTTT
CDR3 protein: CASSLGGILPSGNTIYF